This entry is about one T cell receptor beta chain. This entry is derived from a study of T cell responses to AZD1222 COVID-19 vaccine. Germline CDR1 reads SNHLY; CDR2 reads FYNNEI. The CDR3 is 14 residues long. V trimming: 6 bases; J trimming: 2 bases; junction bases outside the gene matches: 7. Some clones are missing from TCRdb's copy, which holds only in-frame ones; the method was immunoSEQ multiplex PCR. The table has 200,000 or so clones, 80% to 90% seen once. This sequence was found in an adult in good health. This specimen was peripheral blood, taken on day 0 of MenACWY control vaccination. This chain uses TRBV2 with TRBJ2-7; 7 bases map to TRBD1. Here the CDR3 DNA reads TGTGCCAGCAGGGCCACAGGGGCCGCCTACGAGCAGTACTTC. Encoded protein: CASRATGAAYEQYF.